Shown below are 11 T cell receptor beta chains from a single sample sequenced in a study of regulatory T cells in long-lasting Graves disease. The time point was: newly diagnosed GD, antithyroid drugs for less than 3 months. PBMC RNA was the source of the TCR library. The TCR beta library used iRepertoire HTBI primers with Arm-PCR amplification of CDR3. TCRdb ran MiXCR on the multiplex PCR reads and lists one entry per CDR3 protein. The sample holds more than 400,000 distinct CDR3 sequences, 15% to 20% seen once. The data were also submitted as part of a second study, on T cells in Graves' hyperthyroidism and ophthalmopathy.

The starting material was peripheral blood mononuclear cells (PBMCs), obtained at new diagnosis, from a patient treated with antithyroid drugs. The receptors shown here come from a man in his forties or fifties with Graves disease.

This clonotype was seen many times. J is TRBJ2-7 and V is TRBV5-1; maybe TRBD2 (6 bases). Trimming took off 0 bases at V and 2 bases at J, with 12 bases between the two ends. From germline, CDR1 is SGHRS and CDR2 YFSETQ. The CDR3 is 15 amino acids. CDR3 in amino acids: CASSLEVSGPYEQYF. The CDR3 bases are TGCGCCAGCAGCTTGGAAGTTAGCGGCCCCTACGAGCAGTACTTC.

Comment on this clonotype: A much larger clone differs by one base, so this may be a read error. Since no conserved phenylalanine or tryptophan closes the CDR3, a read error is the likely cause. V gene TRBV18 combines with J gene TRBJ2-1; no clear D gene. CDR1 is KGHSH, CDR2 LQKENI, per germline. CDR3 length equals 14 residues. Between the trimmed V and J ends, which lost 6 bases and 0 bases, there was a span of 9 bases. This chain's CDR3 is CASSGISSYNEQFS. DNA for the CDR3: TGTGCCAGCTCGGGGATTAGCTCCTACAATGAGCAGTTCTCC.

The rearrangement uses TRBV6-2 or TRBV6-3 and TRBJ2-5, with TRBD1 matching 7 bases. Germline V gene sequence: CDR1 MNHEY, CDR2 SVGEGT. This CDR3 comprises 17 residues. V shed 6 bases and J 1 base; nucleotides not matched to a gene: 14. CDR3 residues: CASSYQGYNRGQETQYF. Here the CDR3 DNA reads TGTGCCAGCAGCTACCAGGGCTACAACAGGGGCCAAGAGACCCAGTACTTC.

Note on this clonotype: A much larger clone sits a single nucleotide away, making a read error possible. The genes are TRBV2 and TRBJ2-1; D uncertain. The tail of the sequence fits TRBJ2-5 better, so the J call may be wrong. Germline CDR1 reads SNHLY; CDR2 reads FYNNEI. The CDR3 is 15 residues long. In nucleotides, the CDR3 is TGTGCCAGCAGTGATGGGCGACCAATGAGGGAGACCCAGTACTTC. Protein sequence: CASSDGRPMRETQYF.

The chain links TRBV5-6 to TRBJ1-2; TRBD1 aligns across 11 bases. This CDR3 has 15 amino acids. V dropped 3 bases and J dropped 6; count of bases not matched to a gene: 7. The germline V gene encodes CDR1 SGHDT and CDR2 YYEEEE. The CDR3 DNA reads TGTGCCAGCAGCTACCCGGGACAGGGGGTCCATGGCTACACCTTC. This sequence encodes CASSYPGQGVHGYTF.

The V call is TRBV5-1, the J call TRBJ2-7; TRBD2 is a possible D gene (5 bases). V dropped 2 bases and J dropped 2 bases, with 11 bases sitting between them. This CDR3 is built from 14 residues. Per germline, CDR1 SGHRS and CDR2 YFSETQ. The CDR3 protein is CASSLSSSTYEQYF. The CDR3 nucleotides are TGCGCCAGCAGCTTATCTAGCAGTACCTACGAGCAGTACTTC.

This clonotype was recorded many times. The genes are TRBV11-2 and TRBJ2-1, with 11 bases aligning to TRBD2. This CDR3 has 13 amino acids. Trimming cost V 5 bases and J 8 bases; bases outside gene matches: 2. Germline-derived CDR1 and CDR2 are SGHAT and FQNNGV. The CDR3 sequence is CASSRTSGHEQFF. CDR3 nucleotide sequence: TGTGCCAGCAGCCGGACTAGCGGGCATGAGCAGTTCTTC.

The genes are TRBV28 and TRBJ2-7; D is ambiguous. The ends were cut back, 3 bases at V and 9 bases at J, with 24 bases in the middle. The CDR3 loop spans 16 amino acids. Germline V CDR1 and CDR2: MDHEN, SYDVKM. The DNA of the CDR3 is TGTGCCAGCAGTTTCGAGTGGGCAGTGGGCCACACGCGGCAGTACTTC. It specifies CASSFEWAVGHTRQYF.

The chain carries TRBV12-3 or TRBV12-4 and TRBJ2-7; D unclear. This CDR3 is built from 15 residues. The ends were cut back, 3 bases at V and 5 bases at J, with 17 bases in the middle. The CDR3, as DNA: TGTGCCAGCAGTTTTGGCCTCCTTTCCAGCAACGAGCAGTACTTC. Translated: CASSFGLLSSNEQYF.

This clonotype was found a few times. The chain couples TRBV6-4 to TRBJ2-2, with 10 bases identical to TRBD1. The junction had 4 bases not matched to a gene; V was cut back by 6 bases and J by 6 bases. The CDR3 has 14 amino acids. Germline loops: CDR1 MRHNA, CDR2 SNTAGT. CDR3 bases: TGTGCCAGCAGCAGGGACAGGGGTGCCGGGGAGCTGTTTTTT. Protein sequence: CASSRDRGAGELFF.

Concerning this clonotype: At one end, the junction sequence differs from germline, possibly due to a read error. The chain recombines TRBV5-1 with TRBJ2-2; unclear D gene. CDR1 SGHRS and CDR2 YFSETQ come from the germline V gene. The CDR3 sequence is 14 residues long. The CDR3 is CAGSLAQITGELFF. In DNA form, the CDR3 reads TGCGCCGGCAGCTTGGCCCAGATCACCGGGGAGCTGTTTTTT.